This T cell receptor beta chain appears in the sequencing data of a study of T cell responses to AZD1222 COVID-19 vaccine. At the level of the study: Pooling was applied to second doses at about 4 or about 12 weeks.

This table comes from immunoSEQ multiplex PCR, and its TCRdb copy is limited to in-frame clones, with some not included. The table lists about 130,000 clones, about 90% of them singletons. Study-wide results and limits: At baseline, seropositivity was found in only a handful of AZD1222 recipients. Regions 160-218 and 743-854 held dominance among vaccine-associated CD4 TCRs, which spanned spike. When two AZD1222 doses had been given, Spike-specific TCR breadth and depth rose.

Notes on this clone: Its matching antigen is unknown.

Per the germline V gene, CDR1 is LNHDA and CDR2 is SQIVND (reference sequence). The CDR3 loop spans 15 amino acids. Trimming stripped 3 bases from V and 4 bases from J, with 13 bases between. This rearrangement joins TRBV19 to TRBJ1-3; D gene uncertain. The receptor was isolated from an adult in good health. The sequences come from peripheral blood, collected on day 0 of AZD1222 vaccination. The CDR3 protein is CASSIRRAPGNTIYF. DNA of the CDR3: TGTGCCAGTAGTATCCGACGGGCCCCCGGAAACACCATATATTTT.